Following are 32 T cell receptor beta chains from one sample sequenced in a study of regulatory T cells in long-lasting Graves disease. Time point meaning: newly diagnosed GD, antithyroid drugs for less than 3 months. PBMC-extracted RNA yielded the TCR library. With iRepertoire HTBI primers and Arm-PCR of CDR3 regions, TCR beta libraries were built. Each CDR3 protein is one row after TCRdb ran MiXCR on the multiplex PCR reads. Here the sample spans 360,000 or so distinct CDR3 sequences, 15% to 20% being singletons. These sequences were also reported in another study, on T cells in Graves' hyperthyroidism and ophthalmopathy.

The material was peripheral blood mononuclear cells (PBMCs), obtained at new diagnosis, from a patient treated with antithyroid drugs. The receptors stem from a woman between 18 and 29 years old with Graves disease.

The chain is built from TRBV7-9 and TRBJ2-3; 9 bases fit TRBD2. This CDR3 comprises 15 residues. Germline V lookup: CDR1 SEHNR, CDR2 FQNEAQ (reference sequence). The V segment lost 6 bases and the J segment 4 bases; nucleotides outside the gene matches: 8. The CDR3 protein is CASRGRGGAPDTQYF. The CDR3 DNA follows: TGTGCCAGCAGAGGTCGCGGGGGGGCCCCAGATACGCAGTATTTT.

This clonotype was seen many times. V usage is TRBV11-2 and J usage is TRBJ2-3; 8 positions agree with TRBD1. The CDR3 length is 17 residues. J gave up 2 bases and V 0 bases, and 7 bases lay outside the gene matches. Per the germline V gene, CDR1 is SGHAT and CDR2 is FQNNGV. The CDR3 is CASSLDSDRGFTDTQYF. Written as DNA, the CDR3 is TGTGCCAGCAGCTTAGATTCAGACAGGGGATTCACAGATACGCAGTATTTT.

This clonotype was detected many times. This chain links TRBV6-5 with TRBJ1-2; the match to TRBD1 covers 7 bases. CDR1 MNHEY and CDR2 SVGAGI come from the germline V gene. The CDR3 length is 13 residues. Trimming at V came to 5 bases and at J to 8 bases, leaving 8 bases not matched to a gene. CDR3 in DNA: TGTGCCAGCAGTCGCTCGACAGGGCAAGGCTACACCTTC. It codes for CASSRSTGQGYTF.

Many counts were recorded for this clonotype. CDR3 nucleotides: TGTGCCAGCGGACGAGGACAGAATAATTCACCCCTCCACTTT. This gives the protein CASGRGQNNSPLHF. The chain is built from TRBV2 and TRBJ1-6; D possibly corresponds to TRBD1 (6 bases). The CDR3 has 14 amino acids. Germline CDR1 reads SNHLY; CDR2 reads FYNNEI. V was cut by 8 bases and J by 5 bases, with 13 bases left in between. The full variable domain, rest sourced from reference TRBV2 and TRBJ1-6, is EPEVTQTPSHQVTQMGQEVILRCVPISNHLYFYWYRQILGQKVEFLVSFYNNEISEKSEIFDDQFSVERPDGSNFTLKIRSTKLEDSAMYFCASGRGQNNSPLHFGNGTRLTVT.

This clonotype appeared a few times. At one end the junction does not follow the germline gene, possibly because of a read error. The chain couples TRBV13 to TRBJ2-5, with 10 bases lining up with TRBD2. Per germline, CDR1 PRHDT and CDR2 FYEKMQ (reference sequence). The CDR3 loop spans 14 amino acids. The CDR3 loop is CASSKAGGGEAQYF. For the CDR3, the DNA is TGTGCCAGCAGCAAAGCGGGGGGGGGAGAGGCCCAGTACTTC. Variable domain in full (rest from reference TRBV13 and TRBJ2-5): AAGVIQSPRHLIKEKRETATLKCYPIPRHDTVYWYQQGPGQDPQFLISFYEKMQSDKGSIPDRFSAQQFSDYHSELNMSSLELGDSALYFCASSKAGGGEAQYFGPGTRLLVL.

This clonotype was recorded at least ten times. The chain joins TRBV5-1 to TRBJ2-1, with 7 bases fitting TRBD2. This CDR3 is built from 15 residues. The germline V gene encodes CDR1 SGHRS and CDR2 YFSETQ. V dropped 0 bases and J dropped 6; count of bases not matched to a gene: 6. CDR3 residues: CASSLGGSMGNEQFF. The CDR3 DNA reads as TGCGCCAGCAGCTTGGGCGGGAGTATGGGCAATGAGCAGTTCTTC.

This clonotype was seen many times. The DNA for the CDR3 is TGCAGTGCTAGGGAGTCAGGGGGCTACGAGCAGTACTTC. This gives the protein CSARESGGYEQYF. The rearrangement joins TRBV20-1 to TRBJ2-7; 7 nucleotides align to TRBD1. CDR3 length equals 13 residues. CDR1 is DFQATT and CDR2 is SNEGSKA in the germline V gene (reference sequence). V lost 3 bases to trimming and J lost 3 bases; unmatched junction nucleotides: 5.

Remarks on this clonotype: A far larger clone is a single base away, which makes a read error likely. The chain employs TRBV7-3 and TRBJ2-1; D is unresolved. The V gene lost 2 bases and the J gene lost 0 bases, with 8 bases spanning the gap. Germline values: CDR1 SGHTA, CDR2 FQGTGA. The CDR3 sequence is 15 residues long. For the CDR3, the DNA is TGTGCCAGCAGCTTAGACTGGGGCTCCTACAATGAGCAGTTCTTC. It encodes CASSLDWGSYNEQFF.

The table lists this clonotype with a few counts. The chain couples TRBV19 to TRBJ1-1, with D unresolved. Germline V CDR1 and CDR2: LNHDA, SQIVND (reference sequence). The CDR3 consists of 12 residues. V lost 5 bases to trimming and J lost 7 bases, with 11 bases between them. The CDR3 DNA is TGTGCCAGTAGTCTCGAGGAAGGTGAAGCTTTCTTT. Translated, it gives CASSLEEGEAFF.

This clonotype was recorded many times. V is TRBV6-1 and J is TRBJ2-7; D is undetermined. CDR3 size: 13 residues. Per the germline V gene, CDR1 is MNHNS and CDR2 is SASEGT. The V end lost 0 bases, the J end lost 6 bases, and 9 bases lay between the germline ends. CDR3 loop: CASSEAPEPEQYF. CDR3 bases: TGTGCCAGCAGTGAAGCACCGGAACCCGAGCAGTACTTC.

The V gene is TRBV19, the J gene TRBJ1-1, with a possible D match to TRBD1 (6 bases). Trimming cost V 1 base and J 11 bases, with 14 bases left between them. The germline gives CDR1 LNHDA, CDR2 SQIVND (reference sequence). CDR3 length: 13 amino acids. DNA for the CDR3: TGTGCCAGTAGTATAGGGACAGTTTCCGTCGCTTTCTTT. Its protein product is CASSIGTVSVAFF.

This chain links TRBV5-1 with TRBJ2-7; D perhaps matches TRBD1 (5 bases). The CDR3 consists of 14 residues. Germline CDR1 SGHRS, CDR2 YFSETQ. Trimming took 0 bases from V and 6 from J, leaving 13 bases between them. The CDR3 coding sequence is TGCGCCAGCAGCTTGGGGGGCGGTCCCTCCGAGCAGTACTTC. It specifies CASSLGGGPSEQYF.

This clonotype came up a few times. The chain links TRBV12-3 or TRBV12-4 to TRBJ2-6, with unresolved D. The ends were cut back, 8 bases at V and 0 bases at J, with 8 bases in the middle. The CDR3 has 14 residues. The CDR3, as DNA: TGTGCCAGCCAAGGCAACTCTGGGGCCAACGTCCTGACTTTC. Encoded protein: CASQGNSGANVLTF.

As for this clonotype: One base away lies a much larger clone, so this may be a sequencing read error. The chain combines TRBV5-1 with TRBJ2-4; D may match TRBD1 or TRBD2 (5 bases each). With the DNA end fitting TRBJ2-1 better, the J assignment may be wrong. The length of the CDR3 is 14 residues. Germline CDR1 is SGHRS and CDR2 is YFSETQ. The chain's CDR3 is CASSLEGRSGTQFF. CDR3 sequence (DNA): TGCGCCAGCAGCTTGGAGGGCAGGTCAGGGACCCAGTTCTTC.

This clonotype was detected many times. The chain combines TRBV27 with TRBJ1-5; TRBD1 is a possible D gene (5 bases). Germline assignment: CDR1 MNHEY and CDR2 SMNVEV (reference sequence). V shed 3 bases and J shed 1 base, with 7 bases lying between them. This CDR3 region has 14 residues. CDR3 region: CASSFSGSNQPQHF. In DNA form, the CDR3 reads TGTGCCAGCAGTTTTTCAGGGAGCAATCAGCCCCAGCATTTT.

This clonotype was found many times. The chain joins TRBV6-9 to TRBJ2-3; D might be TRBD1 (5 bases). Germline values: CDR1 MNHGY, CDR2 SVAAGI. CDR3 length: 14 residues. Trimming left V 3 bases short and J 6 bases short, with 13 bases between. CDR3 loop: CASSYQWTPDTQYF. DNA of the CDR3: TGTGCCAGCAGTTACCAGTGGACACCTGATACGCAGTATTTT.

Of note for this clonotype: The CDR3 carries no conserved terminal phenylalanine or tryptophan, so it likely arises from a read error. The genes are TRBV28 and TRBJ2-7, with a possible D match to TRBD1 (5 bases). This CDR3 is 14 amino acids long. In germline, CDR1 is MDHEN, CDR2 SYDVKM. Deletions cut 7 bases from V and 4 bases from J, with 17 bases between. CDR3 loop: CASNRPQGRYEQYS. The CDR3 coding sequence is TGTGCCAGCAACAGACCCCAGGGAAGGTACGAGCAGTACTCC.

This clonotype was observed a few times. The rearrangement uses TRBV2 and TRBJ2-5, with 8 nucleotides matching TRBD2. With 7 bases clipped from V and 0 bases from J, the junction kept 7 bases outside the gene matches. Germline V gives CDR1 SNHLY, CDR2 FYNNEI. There are 15 residues in the CDR3. DNA of the CDR3: TGTGCCAGCAACATCAAGCGGGGGTACCAAGAGACCCAGTACTTC. It specifies CASNIKRGYQETQYF.

This clonotype was picked up many times. The chain uses TRBV14 and TRBJ2-7; D is undetermined. Germline V gene lookup returns CDR1 SGHDN and CDR2 FVKESK. Trimming removed 0 bases from V and 6 bases from J, with 6 bases in between. The CDR3 is 12 amino acids. The CDR3 nucleotides read TGTGCCAGCAGCCAAGACAGGCGCGAGCAGTACTTC. Protein: CASSQDRREQYF.

At least ten counts were recorded for this clonotype. The J gene is TRBJ1-2, the V gene TRBV28; 11 bases align to TRBD1. Germline V lookup: CDR1 MDHEN, CDR2 SYDVKM. This CDR3 contains 15 residues. The V gene end was trimmed by 6 bases and the J gene end by 4 bases; junction bases not matched to a gene: 7. CDR3 coding DNA: TGTGCCAGCAGCTCCGGGACAGGGGGGTTCTATGGCTACACCTTC. Its protein is CASSSGTGGFYGYTF.

There are many counts of this clonotype. This chain uses TRBV5-1 with TRBJ2-7, with D maybe TRBD1 (6 bases). The V gene's germline CDR1 is SGHRS and CDR2 YFSETQ. Trimming left V 4 bases short and J 3 bases short, with 11 bases between. The CDR3 contains 13 residues. CDR3 nucleotides: TGCGCCAGCAGCCCGGACAGTGTCTACGAGCAGTACTTC. Its translation: CASSPDSVYEQYF.

This clonotype was recorded a few times. V usage is TRBV7-3 and J usage is TRBJ2-7, with 9 bases identical to TRBD1. CDR1 and CDR2 (germline): SGHTA, FQGTGA. V was clipped by 6 bases and J by 5 bases; unmatched bases: 11. CDR3 length equals 15 residues. The chain's CDR3 is CASRMTGTGLDEQYF. The CDR3, as DNA: TGTGCCAGCAGGATGACCGGGACAGGGTTGGACGAGCAGTACTTC.

This clonotype has at least ten counts. The chain combines TRBV6-1 with TRBJ2-5; TRBD2 matches at 7 bases. The CDR3 spans 16 residues. CDR1 and CDR2 from the germline V gene are MNHNS and SASEGT. With 0 bases clipped from V and 5 bases from J, the junction kept 9 bases outside the gene matches. The CDR3 DNA reads TGTGCCAGCAGTGAAGCGCTCTCGGGAGGAGGTGAGACCCAGTACTTC. Translation: CASSEALSGGGETQYF.

This clonotype was recorded at least ten times. The chain combines TRBV20-1 with TRBJ2-7; 10 bases line up with TRBD2. This CDR3 has 16 residues. The V gene end was trimmed by 0 bases and the J gene end by 4 bases; junction bases not matched to a gene: 9. CDR1 and CDR2 from the germline V gene are DFQATT and SNEGSKA (reference sequence). The CDR3 DNA sequence: TGCAGTGCTAGAGATCAGACTAGCGGGCCTAGTTACGAGCAGTACTTC. It specifies CSARDQTSGPSYEQYF.

This clonotype was observed a handful of times. The chain joins TRBV6-1 to TRBJ1-1; D uncertain. V dropped 6 bases and J dropped 5 bases, with 10 bases sitting between them. Germline-derived CDR1 and CDR2 are MNHNS and SASEGT. The CDR3 is 12 amino acids. The CDR3 is CASSPTQTEAFF. Written as DNA, the CDR3 is TGTGCCAGCAGCCCTACACAAACTGAAGCTTTCTTT.

This clonotype came up many times. The rearrangement joins TRBV5-1 to TRBJ2-3; D is perhaps TRBD2 (7 bases). Germline assignment: CDR1 SGHRS and CDR2 YFSETQ. The CDR3 has 18 amino acids. The V gene lost 1 base and the J gene lost 0 bases, with 18 bases spanning the gap. The CDR3 nucleotides read TGCGCCAGCAGCTTGAAAGGGGGGGCCTCTATAAGCACAGATACGCAGTATTTT. This encodes CASSLKGGASISTDTQYF. Using reference TRBV5-1 and TRBJ2-3 for the parts outside the CDR3, the full variable domain is KAGVTQTPRYLIKTRGQQVTLSCSPISGHRSVSWYQQTPGQGLQFLFEYFSETQRNKGNFPGRFSGRQFSNSRSEMNVSTLELGDSALYLCASSLKGGASISTDTQYFGPGTRLTVL.

A few counts support this clonotype. V gene TRBV12-3 or TRBV12-4 combines with J gene TRBJ2-2; TRBD2 might be the D (5 bases). This CDR3 is 14 amino acids long. V was clipped by 5 bases and J by 6 bases, with 13 bases between them. The CDR3 loop is CASSRGSGAGELFF. DNA for the CDR3: TGTGCCAGCAGTCGAGGGAGCGGCGCCGGGGAGCTGTTTTTT.

At least ten counts were recorded for this clonotype. The V gene is TRBV9, the J gene TRBJ2-5, with TRBD1 matching over 9 bases. The V gene's germline CDR1 is SGDLS and CDR2 YYNGEE. The CDR3 has 16 residues. Trimming took 1 base from V and 5 from J; bases not matched to a gene: 9. The chain's CDR3 is CASSVRWGQGRETQYF. The CDR3 bases are TGTGCCAGCAGCGTAAGGTGGGGACAGGGTAGGGAGACCCAGTACTTC.

This clonotype was picked up many times. Here the CDR3 reads CASSLGQGASGQFF. Written as DNA, the CDR3 is TGTGCCAGCAGTTTAGGCCAGGGGGCCTCTGGGCAGTTCTTC. This rearrangement joins TRBV27 to TRBJ2-1, with 8 bases matching TRBD1. Germline loops: CDR1 MNHEY, CDR2 SMNVEV (reference sequence). V was pared by 2 bases and J by 12 bases, with 9 bases of the junction left unmatched. The CDR3 totals 14 residues.

The CDR3 region has the DNA TGTGCCAGCAGCCAATCCGGGACAGGCAATGAGCAGTTCTTC. This gives the protein CASSQSGTGNEQFF. The chain joins TRBV3-1 to TRBJ2-1; TRBD1 agrees at 8 bases. J was trimmed by 6 bases and V by 2 bases; bases with no gene match: 3. CDR1 and CDR2 (germline): LGHDT, YNNKEL (reference sequence). CDR3 size: 14 residues.

This clonotype has at least ten counts. The chain has TRBV6-2 or TRBV6-3 and TRBJ2-1, with 8 bases matching TRBD2. Per the germline V gene, CDR1 is MNHEY and CDR2 is SVGEGT. V shed 10 bases and J 6 bases; nucleotides not matched to a gene: 11. CDR3 length: 14 residues. CDR3 in DNA: TGTGCCACCTTCCGGGGGGGGCTGGTCAATGAGCAGTTCTTC. Translating it yields CATFRGGLVNEQFF.

This clonotype has a count of ten or more. The V and J genes are TRBV3-1 and TRBJ2-7; unclear D gene. Germline V gene sequence: CDR1 LGHDT, CDR2 YNNKEL (reference sequence). V lost 3 bases and J lost 4, with 7 bases in between. CDR3 length: 12 amino acids. The CDR3 region is CASSHRFYEQYF. CDR3 bases: TGTGCCAGCAGCCACCGGTTTTACGAGCAGTACTTC.